This T cell receptor (beta chain) comes out of a study of blood T cell repertoires in COVID-19. Overall study: Sites across the United States, Italy and Spain contributed samples from acute and convalescent COVID-19. T cells, B-cell-depleted T cells, or PBMCs supplied cDNA or gDNA.

Authors' data handling: Quantification of nucleated cells was approximated via reference gene primer amplification. This table comes from immunoSEQ multiplex PCR, and its TCRdb copy is limited to in-frame clones, with some not included. V and J calls plus clone size are reproduced from that table; the DNA served to infer D and trimming. The sample lists tens of thousands of clones, about 90% occurring once. Per the germline V gene, CDR1 is MNHNS and CDR2 is SASEGT. The CDR3 covers 16 residues. V was trimmed by 2 bases and J by 8 bases, leaving 18 bases between them. Sequenced material: peripheral blood. The TCR sequence derives from a man aged 45 to 65 with COVID-19, enrolled during active disease. This chain links TRBV6-1 with TRBJ1-4; D may be TRBD1 (6 bases). CDR3 DNA sequence: TGTGCCAGCAGTGAACGGCAGGACAGCCTAGGGGAAAAACTGTTTTTT. Translated: CASSERQDSLGEKLFF.